This T cell receptor (beta chain) was retrieved from a study of blood T cell repertoires in COVID-19. At the level of the study: The United States, Italy and Spain provided the acute and convalescent COVID-19 samples.

TCRdb keeps only in-frame clones here, not all; method: immunoSEQ multiplex PCR. The data show 300,000 to 400,000 clones, with around 90% seen just once and roughly 3% held by the top ten. The ends lost 3 bases at V and 2 bases at J; junction bases unmatched: 14. CDR1 and CDR2 (germline): LGHNA, YSLEER. The length of the CDR3 is 18 residues. The TCR comes from a young woman who had recovered from COVID-19. The sequenced sample was peripheral blood. The V gene is TRBV4-3, the J gene TRBJ2-3, with 7 bases that match TRBD1. The CDR3: CASSQHRWDSETTDTQYF. The DNA of the CDR3 is TGCGCCAGCAGCCAGCACCGTTGGGACAGCGAGACCACAGATACGCAGTATTTT.